Listed below are T cell receptor beta chains from one sample, sequenced in a study of T-cell memory formation after mild COVID-19. Using its own MiXCR run on the 5' RACE reads, TCRdb lists one record per CDR3 protein. The sample lists about 290,000 distinct CDR3 sequences, over 15% occurring once. Sequencing used PBMCs or a T cell subset sorted from them (not recorded which). The receptors originated from a man between 18 and 35 years old who had mild COVID-19 (a few samples of this study predate the infection). Cell type and time point are not known. The CDR3 runs from the conserved cysteine through the conserved F or W. Fields, in order: V gene, J gene, clone size, D gene, CDR3 protein, CDR3 DNA. The D gene is left open where the match is weak. Only part of the rows carry a size: once, few, many, or a class if the clone is expanded.

v_gene: TRBV4-3
j_gene: TRBJ2-5
abundance: few
d_gene: TRBD1
CDR3aa: CASSPTPDRGETQYF
CDR3nt: TGCGCCAGCAGCCCCACCCCAGACAGGGGGGAGACCCAGTACTTC

v_gene: TRBV12-3/TRBV12-4
j_gene: TRBJ2-1
abundance: few
d_gene: TRBD2
CDR3aa: CASSSLAGGLTEQFF
CDR3nt: TGTGCCAGCAGTTCCCTAGCGGGGGGGCTCACTGAGCAGTTCTTC

v_gene: TRBV4-1
j_gene: TRBJ1-1
abundance: .
d_gene: .
CDR3aa: CASSQDGDLNTEAFF
CDR3nt: TGCGCCAGCAGCCAGGATGGGGACCTGAACACTGAAGCTTTCTTT

v_gene: TRBV7-9
j_gene: TRBJ2-2
abundance: .
d_gene: TRBD1
CDR3aa: CASSPGQETGELFF
CDR3nt: TGTGCCAGCAGCCCGGGACAGGAGACCGGGGAGCTGTTTTTT

v_gene: TRBV6-5
j_gene: TRBJ2-1
abundance: few
d_gene: .
CDR3aa: CASRPTDYNEQFF
CDR3nt: TGTGCCAGCAGGCCAACGGACTACAATGAGCAGTTCTTC

v_gene: TRBV7-2
j_gene: TRBJ2-1
abundance: few
d_gene: .
CDR3aa: CASSLSASSYNEQFF
CDR3nt: TGTGCCAGCAGCCTCAGTGCCAGCTCCTACAATGAGCAGTTCTTC

v_gene: TRBV5-1
j_gene: TRBJ2-7
abundance: .
d_gene: TRBD1
CDR3aa: CASSSQGAVYEQYF
CDR3nt: TGCGCCAGCAGCTCGCAGGGGGCCGTCTACGAGCAGTACTTC

v_gene: TRBV7-2
j_gene: TRBJ2-3
abundance: few
d_gene: .
CDR3aa: CASSSVGADTQYF
CDR3nt: TGTGCCAGCAGCTCGGTGGGTGCAGATACGCAGTATTTT

v_gene: TRBV7-2
j_gene: TRBJ2-7
abundance: .
d_gene: .
CDR3aa: CASSLWGDSYEQYF
CDR3nt: TGTGCCAGCAGCTTATGGGGGGACTCCTACGAGCAGTACTTC

v_gene: TRBV5-8
j_gene: TRBJ2-4
abundance: .
d_gene: TRBD1
CDR3aa: CASSFDRVRNIQYF
CDR3nt: TGTGCCAGCAGCTTCGACAGGGTACGAAACATTCAGTACTTC

v_gene: TRBV5-1
j_gene: TRBJ2-3
abundance: few
d_gene: .
CDR3aa: CASSLTRVRDTQYF
CDR3nt: TGCGCCAGCAGCTTGACCAGGGTCAGGGATACGCAGTATTTT

v_gene: TRBV7-9
j_gene: TRBJ2-2
abundance: .
d_gene: .
CDR3aa: CASSASTGELFF
CDR3nt: TGTGCCAGCAGCGCGTCCACCGGGGAGCTGTTTTTT

v_gene: TRBV20-1
j_gene: TRBJ1-4
abundance: .
d_gene: .
CDR3aa: CSAYPGDEEKLSF
CDR3nt: TGCAGCGCCTACCCCGGGGATGAGGAAAAACTGTCTTTT

v_gene: TRBV20-1
j_gene: TRBJ1-5
abundance: .
d_gene: .
CDR3aa: CSASAGGWDQPQHF
CDR3nt: TGCAGTGCTTCGGCGGGGGGCTGGGATCAGCCCCAGCATTTT